These 30 T cell receptor beta chains were sequenced from one sample in a study of T-cell reconstitution after alpha-beta-depleted transplantation in children. Preparation of the TCRbeta library involved a method that used unique molecular identifiers. MiXCR, run by TCRdb on the PCR reads, gives a single entry per CDR3 protein. In the table there are roughly 350,000 distinct CDR3 sequences, about 9.4% of which are singletons. The sequencing used PBMCs from the stem cell graft donor, collected from the stem cell graft. Receptors were obtained from a human donor who donated a stem cell graft to a child with acute lymphoblastic leukemia.

This clonotype has only a few counts. The chain couples TRBV7-2 to TRBJ2-3; D remains unclear. The germline CDR1 and CDR2 sequences are SGHTA and FQGNSA. Trimming pared 1 base from V and 1 base from J, leaving 12 bases between. CDR3 length equals 16 residues. For the CDR3, the DNA is TGTGCCAGCAGCTTAGGGGGTAGCTACGGCACAGATACGCAGTATTTT. The encoded protein is CASSLGGSYGTDTQYF. Full variable domain (rest looked up from reference TRBV7-2 and TRBJ2-3): GAGVSQSPSNKVTEKGKDVELRCDPISGHTALYWYRQSLGQGLEFLIYFQGNSAPDKSGLPSDRFSAERTGGSVSTLTIQRTQQEDSAVYLCASSLGGSYGTDTQYFGPGTRLTVL.

The chain uses TRBV10-3 and TRBJ1-4, with no clear D. The V end lost 3 bases, the J end lost 4 bases, and 6 bases lay between the germline ends. The germline gives CDR1 ENHRY, CDR2 SYGVKD. The CDR3 is 13 amino acids. CDR3 amino acids: CAISEGYNEKLFF. CDR3 sequence (DNA): TGTGCCATCAGTGAAGGGTATAATGAAAAACTGTTTTTT.

This clonotype was observed a few times. The chain carries TRBV7-8 and TRBJ2-7, with TRBD1 matching 7 bases. The V gene end was trimmed by 2 bases and the J gene end by 6 bases; junction bases not matched to a gene: 10. Germline V gene sequence: CDR1 SGHVS, CDR2 FQNEAQ. CDR3 length: 15 residues. CDR3 protein: CASSLLGQTLSEQYF. In nucleotides, the CDR3 is TGTGCCAGCAGCTTATTGGGACAGACCTTATCCGAGCAGTACTTC.

This clonotype was seen many times. The junction departs from germline at one end; a sequencing error may be responsible. The chain links TRBV5-1 to TRBJ2-5; a possible D gene is TRBD2 (6 bases). The CDR3 extends over 13 amino acids. In germline, CDR1 is SGHRS, CDR2 YFSETQ. CDR3 sequence reads: CASSLGGEETQYF. CDR3 nucleotides: TGTGCCAGCAGCTTGGGGGGAGAAGAGACCCAGTACTTC.

This clonotype was seen a handful of times. The chain couples TRBV4-2 to TRBJ2-7; TRBD2 matches 10 bases. Losses at the gene ends were 0 bases for V and 2 bases for J; bases not matched to a gene: 7. The CDR3 length is 17 residues. Germline V CDR1 and CDR2: LGHNA, YNFKEQ. The CDR3 spells CASSQDRPAGGPYEQYF. The DNA for the CDR3 is TGTGCCAGCAGCCAAGACAGGCCAGCGGGAGGGCCCTACGAGCAGTACTTC.

This clonotype was counted only a few times. The chain employs TRBV7-3 and TRBJ2-1; D remains unclear. Germline-derived CDR1 and CDR2 are SGHTA and FQGTGA. V lost 0 bases and J 8 bases, leaving 5 bases between the germline ends. This CDR3 contains 12 residues. The CDR3 region is CASSLTVDEQFF. CDR3 sequence (DNA): TGTGCCAGCAGCTTAACAGTCGATGAGCAGTTCTTC.

This clonotype was observed a handful of times. V is TRBV5-1 and J is TRBJ2-7; TRBD2 is a possible D gene (7 bases). V lost 1 base to trimming and J lost 0 bases, with 17 bases between them. CDR1 is SGHRS and CDR2 is YFSETQ in the germline V gene. CDR3 size: 17 residues. The CDR3 reads CASSLNSGGDLSYEQYF. CDR3 nucleotide sequence: TGCGCCAGCAGCTTGAATTCGGGGGGCGACCTCTCCTACGAGCAGTACTTC.

Concerning this clonotype itself: A single base separates this from a much larger clone, so it may be a read error. The CDR3 loop reads CSVEDRTNTQYF. CDR3 sequence (DNA): TGCAGCGTTGAAGATCGGACAAATACGCAGTATTTT. This chain connects TRBV29-1 to TRBJ2-3, with a possible D match to TRBD1 (5 bases). The germline V and J ends were trimmed by 0 bases and 7 bases, with 8 bases remaining between them. This CDR3 contains 12 residues. Germline CDR1 SQVTM, CDR2 ANQGSEA.

This clonotype was found a few times. This chain joins TRBV28 and TRBJ2-4, with TRBD2 matching 10 bases. The CDR3 has 13 amino acids. Losses at the gene ends were 6 bases for V and 7 bases for J; bases not matched to a gene: 3. Germline lookup yields CDR1 MDHEN and CDR2 SYDVKM. CDR3 sequence: CASRAGGPNIQYF. CDR3 coding DNA: TGTGCCAGCAGAGCGGGAGGGCCGAACATTCAGTACTTC. The full variable domain, its missing parts supplied by reference TRBV28 and TRBJ2-4, is DVKVTQSSRYLVKRTGEKVFLECVQDMDHENMFWYRQDPGLGLRLIYFSYDVKMKEKGDIPEGYSVSREKKERFSLILESASTNQTSMYLCASRAGGPNIQYFGAGTRLSVL.

The rearrangement joins TRBV7-2 to TRBJ2-2; either TRBD1 or TRBD2 may supply D (5 bases each). CDR1 is SGHTA and CDR2 is FQGNSA in the germline V gene. The V end was cut by 1 base, the J end by 5 bases, with 17 bases between. The CDR3 length is 17 residues. In DNA form, the CDR3 reads TGTGCCAGCAGCTTAGGACCCCTGGGGACGGGGACCGGGGAGCTGTTTTTT. This translates into CASSLGPLGTGTGELFF.

This clonotype showed up just a few times. V usage is TRBV20-1 and J usage is TRBJ2-3; D possibly corresponds to TRBD1 (6 bases). CDR3 length equals 12 residues. The V and J ends lost 6 bases and 4 bases respectively, with 11 bases between them. Germline V gene data show CDR1 as DFQATT and CDR2 as SNEGSKA (reference sequence). This CDR3 reads CSARQGSDTQYF. DNA for the CDR3: TGCAGTGCCCGTCAGGGGTCAGATACGCAGTATTTT.

The chain has TRBV20-1 and TRBJ2-2; D perhaps matches TRBD2 (5 bases). CDR1 and CDR2 from the germline V gene are DFQATT and SNEGSKA (reference sequence). This CDR3 has 15 residues. The V end lost 0 bases, the J end lost 3 bases, and 11 bases lay between the germline ends. The CDR3 DNA reads as TGCAGTGCTAGAGATCTTCCGGGGTACACCGGGGAGCTGTTTTTT. Translating it yields CSARDLPGYTGELFF.

In this sample, this clonotype turned up a few times. The CDR3 sequence is CASSPEGEQFF. In DNA, the CDR3 is TGTGCCAGCTCACCGGAGGGGGAGCAGTTCTTC. The chain couples TRBV18 to TRBJ2-1, with D maybe TRBD2 (6 bases). This CDR3 comprises 11 residues. Per germline, CDR1 KGHSH and CDR2 LQKENI. V was cut by 3 bases and J by 10 bases, with 7 bases left in between.

This clonotype turned up a few times. This chain links TRBV12-3 or TRBV12-4 with TRBJ1-2; weak D call: TRBD1 (6 bases). Trimming pared 7 bases from V and 1 base from J, leaving 16 bases between. The CDR3 is 15 amino acids. CDR3 DNA: TGTGCCAGCAATCCCCAGGGGTCCAGTAACTATGGCTACACCTTC. Translation: CASNPQGSSNYGYTF.

This clonotype was detected many times. The genes are TRBV27 and TRBJ1-5, with 12 bases lining up with TRBD1. CDR1 and CDR2 (germline): MNHEY, SMNVEV (reference sequence). The CDR3 spans 16 residues. Germline trimming cut 2 bases from V and 5 bases from J; bases unmatched to any gene: 4. The CDR3 DNA sequence: TGTGCCAGCAGTTTAAGGGGGACAGGGGGCTATCAGCCCCAGCATTTT. It encodes CASSLRGTGGYQPQHF.

The chain carries TRBV29-1 and TRBJ2-7; no clear D gene. Trimming shortened V by 5 bases and J by 2 bases, and 19 bases separated the two germline ends. Germline CDR1 is SQVTM and CDR2 is ANQGSEA. The CDR3 length is 15 residues. CDR3 in amino acids: CSVPAPGPQPYEQYF. Here the CDR3 DNA reads TGCAGCGTTCCCGCGCCCGGGCCCCAACCCTACGAGCAGTACTTC.

This clonotype was seen only a few times. This chain joins TRBV7-2 and TRBJ1-6, with a tentative D call TRBD1 (5 bases). The CDR3 length is 16 residues. The V end was cut by 1 base, the J end by 2 bases, with 9 bases between. Germline V gives CDR1 SGHTA, CDR2 FQGNSA. The CDR3 nucleotides read TGTGCCAGCAGCTTAGGCGGCAGGGCCTATAATTCACCCCTCCACTTT. The encoded protein is CASSLGGRAYNSPLHF.

This clonotype came up many times. The chain recombines TRBV5-1 with TRBJ2-1, with D hard to call. V was trimmed by 7 bases and J by 2 bases, leaving 16 bases between them. CDR1 SGHRS and CDR2 YFSETQ come from the germline V gene. This CDR3 has 15 residues. The CDR3 region has the DNA TGCGCCAGCCGCCAGGAAGGTCTTCCCTACAATGAGCAGTTCTTC. Amino acids: CASRQEGLPYNEQFF.

J is TRBJ2-5 and V is TRBV5-5; D tentatively reads TRBD1 or TRBD2 (6 bases each). The V gene's germline CDR1 is SGHKS and CDR2 YYEKEE (reference sequence). V lost 2 bases to trimming and J lost 3 bases, with 11 bases between them. This CDR3 region has 14 residues. CDR3 DNA: TGTGCCAGCAGCTTAGGGGGGCGAGAAGAGACCCAGTACTTC. This gives the protein CASSLGGREETQYF. The variable domain in full, with the rest retrieved from reference TRBV5-5 and TRBJ2-5, is DAGVTQSPTHLIKTRGQQVTLRCSPISGHKSVSWYQQVLGQGPQFIFQYYEKEERGRGNFPDRFSARQFPNYSSELNVNALLLGDSALYLCASSLGGREETQYFGPGTRLLVL.

This clonotype was picked up a small number of times. The J gene is TRBJ2-7, the V gene TRBV20-1; D is possibly TRBD1 or TRBD2 (5 bases each). CDR1 and CDR2 (germline): DFQATT, SNEGSKA (reference sequence). With 6 bases removed from V and 5 bases from J, the gap between germline ends came to 8 bases. The CDR3 has 10 amino acids. The CDR3 DNA is TGCAGTGCCTGGGGGAACGAGCAGTACTTC. It codes for CSAWGNEQYF.

This clonotype was detected a few times. The chain combines TRBV20-1 with TRBJ2-5; perhaps TRBD1 as D (6 bases). From germline, CDR1 is DFQATT and CDR2 SNEGSKA (reference sequence). This CDR3 spans 14 amino acids. V lost 6 bases and J 5 bases, leaving 19 bases between the germline ends. As DNA, the CDR3 is TGCAGTGCCCCCGCCCAGGGGCGAGGCGAGACCCAGTACTTC. It codes for CSAPAQGRGETQYF.

The chain links TRBV5-1 to TRBJ2-7; 10 bases match TRBD2. The germline V gene encodes CDR1 SGHRS and CDR2 YFSETQ. The CDR3 runs 16 residues. V was clipped by 0 bases and J by 6 bases; unmatched bases: 9. The CDR3 DNA reads TGCGCCAGCAGCTTGGATCCTAGCGGGAGAGGGGGCGAGCAGTACTTC. Translated, it gives CASSLDPSGRGGEQYF.

This clonotype was seen ten or more times. As DNA, the CDR3 is TGCGCCAGCAGCGTTAGCCCCAACAATGAGCAGTTCTTC. Amino acids: CASSVSPNNEQFF. The J gene is TRBJ2-1, the V gene TRBV5-1; D uncertain. The CDR3 is 13 amino acids. The V and J ends lost 4 bases and 5 bases respectively, with 10 bases between them. Germline lookup yields CDR1 SGHRS and CDR2 YFSETQ.

There are a few counts of this clonotype. The chain carries TRBV14 and TRBJ2-1, with no clear D. V was clipped by 0 bases and J by 3 bases, with 6 bases between them. This CDR3 has 14 amino acids. Germline V gene data show CDR1 as SGHDN and CDR2 as FVKESK. The CDR3 DNA is TGTGCCAGCAGCCAAGACTGGGTCTACAATGAGCAGTTCTTC. As protein: CASSQDWVYNEQFF.

This clonotype was counted only a few times. The chain is built from TRBV4-1 and TRBJ2-7; 8 nucleotides align to TRBD2. This CDR3 spans 16 amino acids. The V segment lost 2 bases and the J segment 2 bases; nucleotides outside the gene matches: 8. Germline-derived CDR1 and CDR2 are MGHRA and YSYEKL. The CDR3 is CASSQLVTSGTYEQYF. DNA of the CDR3: TGCGCCAGCAGCCAACTGGTAACTAGCGGAACCTACGAGCAGTACTTC.

The chain is built from TRBV28 and TRBJ1-2; D unresolved. The V end was cut by 6 bases, the J end by 5 bases, with 4 bases between. The CDR3 runs to 10 residues. Germline V gives CDR1 MDHEN, CDR2 SYDVKM. The DNA of the CDR3 is TGTGCCAGCAGGCAGTATGGCTACACCTTC. Protein: CASRQYGYTF.

The J gene is TRBJ2-7, the V gene TRBV3-1; 11 bases line up with TRBD1. CDR1 is LGHDT, CDR2 YNNKEL, per germline (reference sequence). Trimming took 0 bases from V and 5 from J; bases not matched to a gene: 12. The CDR3 is made up of 18 amino acids. The CDR3 is CASSQDRGQGVPIDEQYF. The CDR3 region has the DNA TGTGCCAGCAGCCAAGATCGGGGACAGGGGGTCCCAATTGACGAGCAGTACTTC.

The rearrangement uses TRBV7-2 and TRBJ1-2; the D is unclear. Germline V gene lookup returns CDR1 SGHTA and CDR2 FQGNSA. V lost 1 base, J lost 5 bases, and 11 bases lay in between. The CDR3 contains 14 residues. This CDR3 reads CASSLVGGEYGYTF. The CDR3 nucleotides read TGTGCCAGCAGCTTAGTCGGCGGGGAATATGGCTACACCTTC.

V gene TRBV9 combines with J gene TRBJ1-6; weak D call: TRBD1 (5 bases). The germline gives CDR1 SGDLS, CDR2 YYNGEE. This CDR3 has 12 amino acids. Trimming removed 6 bases from V and 16 bases from J, with 17 bases in between. DNA for the CDR3: TGTGCCAGCATTCCTGGGGCGTTCAGTCTCCACTTT. This gives the protein CASIPGAFSLHF.

The V gene is TRBV5-1, the J gene TRBJ2-3; no clear D gene. Germline values: CDR1 SGHRS, CDR2 YFSETQ. Trimming removed 5 bases at V and 2 bases at J, with 9 bases between. This CDR3 is built from 13 residues. CDR3 nucleotides: TGCGCCAGCAGTCAGCAGTCCACAGATACGCAGTATTTT. This sequence encodes CASSQQSTDTQYF.